This passage covers 24 T cell receptor beta chains from one sample sequenced in a study of CXCR3-negative and CXCR3-positive naive CD8 T cells. UMI labels and 5' RACE were used to prepare the TRB cDNA libraries. TCRdb reprocessed the 5' RACE reads, with one entry per CDR3 protein and no DNA. The sample's table shows 45,000 to 65,000 distinct CDR3 sequences. Sequences were obtained from naive CXCR3- CD8+ T cells from blood. The subset denotes: CD45RO-CCR7+CD27+CD95- naive CD8+ T cells lacking CXCR3 (TNR3-). These receptors were taken from a human donor in good health. Some clones in this sample may be carry-over from other donors' samples.

The chain has TRBV20-1 and TRBJ2-7; TCRdb outputs TRBD2, but without DNA this stays unchecked. Per the germline V gene, CDR1 is DFQATT and CDR2 is SNEGSKA (reference sequence). The CDR3 runs to 15 residues. CDR3 sequence: CSARGLAGPSYEQYF.

This chain joins TRBV19 and TRBJ2-1. The CDR3 is made up of 13 amino acids. Germline V CDR1 and CDR2: LNHDA, SQIVND (reference sequence). CDR3 amino acids: CASSGSSYNEQFF.

The CDR3 region is CAISPSSGQPQHF. V usage is TRBV10-3 and J usage is TRBJ1-5. Germline CDR1 is ENHRY and CDR2 is SYGVKD. The CDR3 contains 13 residues.

This rearrangement joins TRBV12-3 or TRBV12-4 to TRBJ2-1. This CDR3 is built from 15 residues. The CDR3: CASTFSGRPSNEQFF.

The chain recombines TRBV7-9 with TRBJ1-2. Germline assignment: CDR1 SEHNR and CDR2 FQNEAQ (reference sequence). This CDR3 spans 13 amino acids. CDR3 residues: CASSLAGGYGYTF.

This rearrangement joins TRBV28 to TRBJ2-1; TCRdb lists TRBD2, though no DNA is available to test this call. Germline V CDR1 and CDR2: MDHEN, SYDVKM. The CDR3 is 16 amino acids. The CDR3 here is CASSSSGGAIYNEQFF.

The chain links TRBV24-1 to TRBJ2-3. Germline V gives CDR1 KGHDR, CDR2 SFDVKD. The CDR3 extends over 15 amino acids. The CDR3 region is CATSDSALYTDTQYF.

The CDR3 loop reads CASSLGTGYNEQFF. V usage is TRBV5-6 and J usage is TRBJ2-1. CDR3 size: 14 residues. The germline gives CDR1 SGHDT, CDR2 YYEEEE.

The V call is TRBV11-2, the J call TRBJ2-1; TCRdb outputs TRBD1, but without DNA this stays unchecked. CDR1 and CDR2 from the germline V gene are SGHAT and FQNNGV. The length of the CDR3 is 15 residues. CDR3 protein: CASTPSPSSYNEQFF.

V gene TRBV20-1 combines with J gene TRBJ1-2. The V gene's germline CDR1 is DFQATT and CDR2 SNEGSKA (reference sequence). The CDR3 runs 13 residues. CDR3 sequence: CSARLGANYGYTF.

The gene calls are TRBV5-1 and TRBJ2-5; TCRdb's D call, TRBD1, is unchecked because there is no DNA. This CDR3 comprises 14 residues. Germline CDR1 SGHRS, CDR2 YFSETQ. CDR3: CASSSGPPGETQYF.

The genes are TRBV25-1 and TRBJ2-4. CDR3 length equals 14 residues. The germline CDR1 and CDR2 sequences are MGHDK and SYGVNS. CDR3 amino acids: CASSESHGKNIQYF.

The chain joins TRBV14 to TRBJ2-3; TCRdb's D call, TRBD2, is unchecked because there is no DNA. The CDR3 totals 14 residues. Germline CDR1 is SGHDN and CDR2 is FVKESK. The CDR3 is CASSGLAGIDTQYF. Drawing the rest from reference TRBV14 and TRBJ2-3, the complete variable domain is EAGVTQFPSHSVIEKGQTVTLRCDPISGHDNLYWYRRVMGKEIKFLLHFVKESKQDESGMPNNRFLAERTGGTYSTLKVQPAELEDSGVYFCASSGLAGIDTQYFGPGTRLTVL.

This chain links TRBV10-3 with TRBJ2-4; absent DNA, TCRdb's TRBD1 call cannot be checked. Germline CDR1 reads ENHRY; CDR2 reads SYGVKD. The CDR3 has 14 residues. The CDR3 sequence is CATESPLGENIQYF.

This chain uses TRBV18 with TRBJ1-5. The germline V gene has CDR1 KGHSH and CDR2 LQKENI. This CDR3 contains 15 residues. CDR3 loop: CASSPKGEDNQPQHF.

The chain has TRBV28 and TRBJ2-5. The CDR3 is made up of 15 amino acids. Germline CDR1 is MDHEN and CDR2 is SYDVKM. CDR3 protein: CASSLWKNRQETQYF.

The chain combines TRBV20-1 with TRBJ2-1; the TCRdb D gene call, TRBD1, has no DNA to confirm it. This CDR3 has 15 residues. Germline loops: CDR1 DFQATT, CDR2 SNEGSKA (reference sequence). Here the CDR3 reads CSARDLGETYNEQFF.

CDR3 in amino acids: CSARPVAQGALFHEQFF. The J gene is TRBJ2-1, the V gene TRBV20-1; TCRdb gives TRBD1 as the D gene, but with no DNA this cannot be confirmed. This CDR3 is built from 17 residues. The germline V gene encodes CDR1 DFQATT and CDR2 SNEGSKA (reference sequence).

The chain links TRBV27 to TRBJ2-7; TCRdb reports TRBD1, a call that lacks DNA to check it against. The CDR3 runs to 18 residues. Germline CDR1 MNHEY, CDR2 SMNVEV (reference sequence). CDR3 sequence reads: CASSPQRQPGQGTYEQYF.

V usage is TRBV5-1 and J usage is TRBJ2-7. Germline V gene data show CDR1 as SGHRS and CDR2 as YFSETQ. The CDR3 covers 13 residues. This CDR3 reads CASTLETSYEQYF.

The chain combines TRBV7-9 with TRBJ2-1. The CDR3 has 14 amino acids. The germline V gene has CDR1 SEHNR and CDR2 FQNEAQ (reference sequence). The CDR3 sequence: CASSLSALYNEQFF.

The V call is TRBV7-9, the J call TRBJ2-7. The CDR3 consists of 13 residues. The V gene's germline CDR1 is SEHNR and CDR2 FQNEAQ (reference sequence). The chain's CDR3 is CASTGVDTYEQYF.

The V call is TRBV28, the J call TRBJ2-5. The V gene's germline CDR1 is MDHEN and CDR2 SYDVKM. The CDR3 spans 14 residues. This CDR3 is CASSFVALQETQYF. Full variable domain (missing parts from reference TRBV28 and TRBJ2-5): DVKVTQSSRYLVKRTGEKVFLECVQDMDHENMFWYRQDPGLGLRLIYFSYDVKMKEKGDIPEGYSVSREKKERFSLILESASTNQTSMYLCASSFVALQETQYFGPGTRLLVL.

This chain links TRBV12-3 or TRBV12-4 with TRBJ2-7; TCRdb selects TRBD2, and the lack of DNA leaves this call unchecked. This CDR3 comprises 15 residues. The CDR3 is CASSLTAGGGYEQYF.